The TCR beta chain described here comes from a study of PD-1 blockade in classical Hodgkin lymphoma. The CDR3 consists of 16 residues. The germline CDR1 and CDR2 sequences are LGHNT and FRNRAP. With 0 bases removed from V and 0 bases from J, the gap between germline ends came to 11 bases. Every patient had relapsed following autologous stem cell transplantation, and cohorts differed in brentuximab vedotin exposure. Profiling relied on immunoSEQ multiplex PCR, and the TCRdb table lists in-frame clones only, not all of them. This sample has 22,000 or so clones, with about four fifths found just once. J is TRBJ2-5 and V is TRBV12-5, with unresolved D. This material consisted of peripheral blood mononuclear cells (PBMCs), taken before the second cycle of nivolumab. The clonotype comes from a human donor with classical Hodgkin lymphoma. CDR3 sequence: CASGLVPGSYQETQYF. CDR3 nucleotides: TGTGCTAGTGGTTTGGTACCCGGCTCGTACCAAGAGACCCAGTACTTC.